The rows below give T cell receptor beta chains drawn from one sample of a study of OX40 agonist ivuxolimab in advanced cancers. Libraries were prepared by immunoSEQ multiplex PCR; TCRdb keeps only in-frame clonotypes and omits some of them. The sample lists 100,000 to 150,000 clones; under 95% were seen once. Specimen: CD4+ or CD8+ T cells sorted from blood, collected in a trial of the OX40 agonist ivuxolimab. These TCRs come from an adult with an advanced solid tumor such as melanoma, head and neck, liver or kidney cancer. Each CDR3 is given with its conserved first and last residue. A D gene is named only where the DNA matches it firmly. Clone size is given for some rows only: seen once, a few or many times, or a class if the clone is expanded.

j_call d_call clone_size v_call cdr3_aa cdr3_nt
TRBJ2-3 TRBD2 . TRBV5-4 CASSAPSGGRVNTDTQYF TGTGCCAGCAGCGCCCCAAGCGGGGGCCGTGTAAACACAGATACGCAGTATTTT
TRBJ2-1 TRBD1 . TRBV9 CASSVDPGQGSYNEQFF TGTGCCAGCAGCGTCGATCCGGGACAGGGATCCTACAATGAGCAGTTCTTC
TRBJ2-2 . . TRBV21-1 CASTFETGTQGTTGELFF TGTGCCAGCACCTTTGAAACCGGGACACAAGGGACCACCGGGGAGCTGTTTTTT
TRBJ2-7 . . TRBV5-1 CASSPIGYEQYF TGCGCCAGCAGCCCCATAGGGTACGAGCAGTACTTC
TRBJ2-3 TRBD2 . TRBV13 CASSLSAGGRADTQYF TGTGCCAGCAGCTTATCAGCGGGAGGGCGAGCAGATACGCAGTATTTT
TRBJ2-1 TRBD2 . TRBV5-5 CASSLVGSGRTYEQFF TGTGCCAGCAGCTTGGTGGGTAGCGGGAGAACCTATGAGCAGTTCTTC
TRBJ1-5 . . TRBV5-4 CASSRTIKPGYSNQPQHF TGTGCCAGCAGCAGGACGATAAAACCGGGTTATAGCAATCAGCCCCAGCATTTT
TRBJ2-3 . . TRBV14 CASSRGAHTDTQYF TGTGCCAGCAGCCGGGGGGCGCACACAGATACGCAGTATTTT
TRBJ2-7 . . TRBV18 CASSPMAGSYEQYF TGTGCCAGCTCCCCGATGGCGGGCTCCTACGAGCAGTACTTC
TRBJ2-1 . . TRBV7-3 CASSLSGLHNEQFF TGTGCCAGCAGCTTATCGGGACTGCACAATGAGCAGTTCTTC
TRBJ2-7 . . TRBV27 CASSIRQTYEQYF TGTGCCAGCAGTATCAGACAGACCTACGAGCAGTACTTC
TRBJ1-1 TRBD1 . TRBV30 CAWSVRDSKAFF TGTGCCTGGAGTGTACGGGACAGCAAAGCTTTCTTT
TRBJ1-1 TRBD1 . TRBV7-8 CASSNRDRRLINTEAFF TGTGCCAGCAGCAACCGGGACAGGAGACTGATAAACACTGAAGCTTTCTTT
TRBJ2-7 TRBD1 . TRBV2 CASSNTGTGAYEQYF TGTGCCAGCAGTAACACCGGGACAGGGGCCTACGAGCAGTACTTC
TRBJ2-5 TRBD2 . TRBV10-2 CASRAAGGETQYF TGCGCCAGCAGGGCGGCGGGGGGAGAGACCCAGTACTTC
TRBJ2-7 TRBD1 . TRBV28 CASSLTQGSPYEQYF TGTGCCAGCAGTCTTACACAGGGGAGTCCCTACGAGCAGTACTTC
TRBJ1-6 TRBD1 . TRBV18 CASSPPWTGGGNSPLHF TGTGCCAGCTCACCACCTTGGACAGGGGGCGGTAATTCACCCCTCCACTTT
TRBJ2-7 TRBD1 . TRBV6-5 CASGAQGAYEQYF TGTGCCAGCGGGGCCCAGGGGGCCTACGAGCAGTACTTC
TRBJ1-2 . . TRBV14 CASSQVGAYYGYTF TGTGCCAGCAGCCAAGTGGGGGCCTACTATGGCTACACCTTC
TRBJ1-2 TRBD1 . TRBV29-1 CSATQGDYGYTF TGCAGCGCTACACAGGGGGACTATGGCTACACCTTC
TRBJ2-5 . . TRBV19 CASSLANGGAETQYF TGTGCCAGTAGTTTAGCTAACGGTGGCGCAGAGACCCAGTACTTC
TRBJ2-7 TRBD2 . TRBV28 CASSLAGSYEQYF TGTGCCAGCAGCCTAGCGGGGTCCTACGAGCAGTACTTC
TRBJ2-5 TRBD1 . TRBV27 CASSARQGGYVETQYF TGTGCCAGCAGTGCCCGACAGGGCGGGTACGTGGAGACCCAGTACTTC
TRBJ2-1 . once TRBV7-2 CASSLGVAPYNEQFF TGTGCCAGCAGCTTAGGGGTAGCGCCCTACAATGAGCAGTTCTTC
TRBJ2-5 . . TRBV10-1 CASSEWKQGWQETQYF TGCGCCAGCAGTGAGTGGAAACAGGGTTGGCAAGAGACCCAGTACTTC
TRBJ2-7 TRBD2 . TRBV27 CASRPLAGGPIEQYF TGTGCCAGCAGGCCTCTAGCGGGGGGGCCTATCGAGCAGTACTTC
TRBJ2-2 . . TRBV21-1 CASSKYASQGYRNTGELFF TGTGCCAGCAGCAAATATGCGTCACAGGGTTATAGAAACACCGGGGAGCTGTTTTTT
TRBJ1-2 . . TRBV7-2 CASSPRLLLGGGYTF TGTGCCAGCAGCCCCCGACTCCTATTAGGAGGTGGCTACACCTTC
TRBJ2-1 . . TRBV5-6 CASSLGGDSYNEQFF TGTGCCAGCAGCTTAGGCGGGGATTCCTACAATGAGCAGTTCTTC
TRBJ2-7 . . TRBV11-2 CASSLVGRTPYF TGTGCCAGCAGCTTAGTAGGTCGAACCCCGTACTTC
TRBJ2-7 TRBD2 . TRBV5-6 CASSQRTSVSYEQYF TGTGCCAGCAGCCAGAGGACTAGCGTCTCCTACGAGCAGTACTTC
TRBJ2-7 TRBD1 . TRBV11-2 CASSLAATGTGSEQYF TGTGCCAGCAGCTTAGCCGCCACCGGGACAGGGAGCGAGCAGTACTTC
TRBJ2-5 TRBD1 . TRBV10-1 CASRVPGTGEGEQYF TGCGCCAGCAGGGTACCCGGGACAGGGGAAGGGGAGCAGTACTTC
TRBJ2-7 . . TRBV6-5 CASSLGEKGYEQYF TGTGCCAGCAGTTTAGGGGAGAAGGGCTACGAGCAGTACTTC
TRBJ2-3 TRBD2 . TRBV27 CASRRLAGGYTDTQYF TGTGCCAGCAGACGACTAGCGGGGGGATACACAGATACGCAGTATTTT
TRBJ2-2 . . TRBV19 CASSTRVPITGELFF TGTGCCAGTAGTACACGGGTCCCCATCACCGGGGAGCTGTTTTTT
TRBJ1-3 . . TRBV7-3 CASSLAITVVSGNTIYF TGTGCCAGCAGCTTAGCGATCACAGTCGTCTCTGGAAACACCATATATTTT
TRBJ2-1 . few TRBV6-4 CASSPELGAYNEQFF TGTGCCAGCAGTCCAGAACTAGGGGCCTACAATGAGCAGTTCTTC